The 2 T cell receptor beta chains reported below all come from one sample, sequenced in a study of blood T cell repertoires in COVID-19. Measured with immunoSEQ multiplex PCR; TCRdb has only the in-frame clones, and not every one. The sample has some 150,000 clones; approximately 87% are singletons. Sample: peripheral blood. The receptors were gathered from an older woman with COVID-19, enrolled during active disease.

The genes are TRBV9 and TRBJ1-3; D is uncertain. Trimming removed 0 bases from V and 0 bases from J, with 10 bases in between. The length of the CDR3 is 16 residues. From germline, CDR1 is SGDLS and CDR2 YYNGEE. CDR3 protein: CASSVAIQSSGNTIYF. DNA for the CDR3: TGTGCCAGCAGCGTAGCTATCCAAAGCTCTGGAAACACCATATATTTT.

The chain uses TRBV7-2 and TRBJ1-1, with D possibly matching TRBD1 (5 bases). CDR1 SGHTA and CDR2 FQGNSA come from the germline V gene. CDR3 length: 14 amino acids. V gave up 5 bases and J gave up 4 bases, with 14 bases separating them. CDR3 in DNA: TGTGCCAGCAGCCGGACATTTAGGGGCACTGAAGCTTTCTTT. Translation gives CASSRTFRGTEAFF.